The rows below give T cell receptor beta chains drawn from one sample of a study of patients and donors after allogeneic stem cell transplantation. MiXCR, applied by TCRdb to the RT-PCR reads, yields one record per CDR3 protein. The sample has about 160,000 distinct CDR3 sequences; more than 20% are singletons. The specimen sequenced was blood, either unsorted or a sorted T cell fraction (not recorded which). All receptors come from a human donor who was either an allogeneic HSCT recipient or a stem cell or donor lymphocyte infusion donor (not recorded which). It is not recorded whose cells these are; they may come from a transplant donor. Both conserved end residues are part of each CDR3. The D gene is left open where the match is weak. Rows may omit the clone size; those that give it use once, few, many or a size class.

CDR3nt: TGCGCCAGCAGCCCCGGGACAGCTGGGGGACTAGCTAACTATGGCTACACCTTC; CDR3aa: CASSPGTAGGLANYGYTF; abundance: -; d_gene: TRBD1; j_gene: TRBJ1-2; v_gene: TRBV5-1
CDR3nt: TGTGCCAGCAGTTACTCTGGGGTAGATACGCAGTATTTT; CDR3aa: CASSYSGVDTQYF; abundance: -; d_gene: -; j_gene: TRBJ2-3; v_gene: TRBV6-5
CDR3nt: TGTGCCAGCAGTTTCTTGGATACGCAGTATTTT; CDR3aa: CASSFLDTQYF; abundance: -; d_gene: -; j_gene: TRBJ2-3; v_gene: TRBV12-3/TRBV12-4
CDR3nt: TGTGCCAGCTTTTCCCTAGGGCACACTGAAGCTTTCTTT; CDR3aa: CASFSLGHTEAFF; abundance: few; d_gene: -; j_gene: TRBJ1-1; v_gene: TRBV6-5
CDR3nt: TGTGCCAGCAGCTTAGTTGGCCAGGGGGGTGAAAAACTGTTTTTT; CDR3aa: CASSLVGQGGEKLFF; abundance: -; d_gene: TRBD1; j_gene: TRBJ1-4; v_gene: TRBV13
CDR3nt: TGTGCCACCAGCAGAGATAACGGGCCAGATACGCAGTATTTT; CDR3aa: CATSRDNGPDTQYF; abundance: -; d_gene: -; j_gene: TRBJ2-3; v_gene: TRBV15
CDR3nt: TGTGCCAGCAGCCCAGGTTCGGGGGACGGCTACTTC; CDR3aa: CASSPGSGDGYF; abundance: -; d_gene: -; j_gene: TRBJ2-4; v_gene: TRBV12-3/TRBV12-4
CDR3nt: TGTGCCAGCAGTGAGGGTGTGGGCAATCAGCCCCAGCATTTT; CDR3aa: CASSEGVGNQPQHF; abundance: few; d_gene: -; j_gene: TRBJ1-5; v_gene: TRBV25-1
CDR3nt: TGTGCCAGCAGTGGGGGACCCTCGGATTCACCCCTCCACTTT; CDR3aa: CASSGGPSDSPLHF; abundance: few; d_gene: -; j_gene: TRBJ1-6; v_gene: TRBV6-6
CDR3nt: TGCAGTGCTAGAGATGGCGGATCCTACGAGCAGTACTTC; CDR3aa: CSARDGGSYEQYF; abundance: few; d_gene: -; j_gene: TRBJ2-7; v_gene: TRBV20-1
CDR3nt: TGTGCCAGCAGCCGACAGGGCTACGAGCAGTACTTC; CDR3aa: CASSRQGYEQYF; abundance: many; d_gene: TRBD1; j_gene: TRBJ2-7; v_gene: TRBV3-1
CDR3nt: TGTGCCAGCAGTAAACGACAGGGGAATGAGCAGTTCTTC; CDR3aa: CASSKRQGNEQFF; abundance: -; d_gene: TRBD1; j_gene: TRBJ2-1; v_gene: TRBV25-1
CDR3nt: TGTGCCAGCAGCTTAGCCCCCGCCGACAGCCTACACCTCTTTGGACTCTCGTACGGCTACACCTTC; CDR3aa: CASSLAPADSLHLFGLSYGYTF; abundance: -; d_gene: -; j_gene: TRBJ1-2; v_gene: TRBV7-8
CDR3nt: TGTGCCAGCAGGCCCAAGGATCATAACTACGAGCAGTACTTC; CDR3aa: CASRPKDHNYEQYF; abundance: -; d_gene: -; j_gene: TRBJ2-7; v_gene: TRBV12-3/TRBV12-4
CDR3nt: TGCGCCAGCAGCTTGGTCGTGGAATCACCCCTCCACTTT; CDR3aa: CASSLVVESPLHF; abundance: -; d_gene: -; j_gene: TRBJ1-6; v_gene: TRBV5-1
CDR3nt: TGTGCCAGCAGCTTGACCATTTTTGGGGAAGGCTACACCTTC; CDR3aa: CASSLTIFGEGYTF; abundance: few; d_gene: -; j_gene: TRBJ1-2; v_gene: TRBV12-3/TRBV12-4
CDR3nt: TGTGCCAGCAGTGGAACCTACGAGCAGTACTTC; CDR3aa: CASSGTYEQYF; abundance: -; d_gene: -; j_gene: TRBJ2-7; v_gene: TRBV6-2/TRBV6-3
CDR3nt: TGTGCCTGGCACAGGGGTTGGGACACTGAAGCTTTCTTT; CDR3aa: CAWHRGWDTEAFF; abundance: few; d_gene: TRBD1; j_gene: TRBJ1-1; v_gene: TRBV30
CDR3nt: TGCGCCAGCAGCCTCGAGATGAGGGGGCCGGACGAGCAGTTCTTC; CDR3aa: CASSLEMRGPDEQFF; abundance: -; d_gene: TRBD1; j_gene: TRBJ2-1; v_gene: TRBV5-1
CDR3nt: TGTGCCAGCAGCTGGACAGGGGGCAGTCAGCCCCAGCATTTT; CDR3aa: CASSWTGGSQPQHF; abundance: few; d_gene: TRBD1; j_gene: TRBJ1-5; v_gene: TRBV5-5
CDR3nt: TGTGCCAGCAGTTGGGGAAATTCACCCCTCCACTTT; CDR3aa: CASSWGNSPLHF; abundance: -; d_gene: -; j_gene: TRBJ1-6; v_gene: TRBV12-3/TRBV12-4
CDR3nt: TGCGCCAGCAGCCAAGAGGGGAGTACCTATGGCTACACCTTC; CDR3aa: CASSQEGSTYGYTF; abundance: many; d_gene: -; j_gene: TRBJ1-2; v_gene: TRBV4-1
CDR3nt: TGTGCCAGCAGCTTGTTTCAGGGGGGGCTGTTCAATGAGCAGTTCTTC; CDR3aa: CASSLFQGGLFNEQFF; abundance: few; d_gene: -; j_gene: TRBJ2-1; v_gene: TRBV7-6
CDR3nt: TGTGCCAGTAGTATCTCGGGCCACAGGGTTGGGCAGCCCCAGCATTTT; CDR3aa: CASSISGHRVGQPQHF; abundance: many; d_gene: -; j_gene: TRBJ1-5; v_gene: TRBV19
CDR3nt: TGCAGTGCTCCCCCGGGCGGCAGCTCCTACAATGAGCAGTTCTTC; CDR3aa: CSAPPGGSSYNEQFF; abundance: -; d_gene: -; j_gene: TRBJ2-1; v_gene: TRBV20-1
CDR3nt: TGTGCCAGCAGTTACTTCTTCCCCCAAGGGGCGGGGGATCAGCCCCAGCATTTT; CDR3aa: CASSYFFPQGAGDQPQHF; abundance: few; d_gene: -; j_gene: TRBJ1-5; v_gene: TRBV6-2/TRBV6-3
CDR3nt: TGTGCCAGCAGCCAGATCTCAAGAGAGACCCAGTACTTC; CDR3aa: CASSQISRETQYF; abundance: -; d_gene: -; j_gene: TRBJ2-5; v_gene: TRBV28
CDR3nt: TGTGCCAGCAGCCCGACCCTAGCGGGGCACAATGAGCAGTTCTTC; CDR3aa: CASSPTLAGHNEQFF; abundance: -; d_gene: TRBD2; j_gene: TRBJ2-1; v_gene: TRBV7-9
CDR3nt: TGTGCCAGCAGCGATCCGGATGGACAGGCTTACGAGCAGTACTTC; CDR3aa: CASSDPDGQAYEQYF; abundance: -; d_gene: TRBD1; j_gene: TRBJ2-7; v_gene: TRBV7-9
CDR3nt: TGTGCCAGCAGTTTATCGGGATTTAGCAATCAGCCCCAGCATTTT; CDR3aa: CASSLSGFSNQPQHF; abundance: few; d_gene: -; j_gene: TRBJ1-5; v_gene: TRBV27
CDR3nt: TGTGCCAGCAGTGGGGGTTTAGCGGGGGTAGAGACCCAGTACTTC; CDR3aa: CASSGGLAGVETQYF; abundance: -; d_gene: TRBD2; j_gene: TRBJ2-5; v_gene: TRBV2
CDR3nt: TGTGCCAGCAGTTTTGGCGGGCGAAGCGAGCAGTACTTC; CDR3aa: CASSFGGRSEQYF; abundance: -; d_gene: -; j_gene: TRBJ2-7; v_gene: TRBV12-3/TRBV12-4
CDR3nt: TGTGCCAGCAGTCTTATTAACACTGAAGCTTTCTTT; CDR3aa: CASSLINTEAFF; abundance: few; d_gene: -; j_gene: TRBJ1-1; v_gene: TRBV7-2
CDR3nt: TGCAGTGCTTATACAGGGGGTGATGAAAAACTGTTTTTT; CDR3aa: CSAYTGGDEKLFF; abundance: few; d_gene: TRBD1; j_gene: TRBJ1-4; v_gene: TRBV20-1
CDR3nt: TGTGCCAGCAGTCCCTGGACAAGGGGGAACACTGAAGCTTTCTTT; CDR3aa: CASSPWTRGNTEAFF; abundance: many; d_gene: -; j_gene: TRBJ1-1; v_gene: TRBV6-5
CDR3nt: TGTGCCAGCAGCTCGAGCGGGGGGCTTACAGATACGCAGTATTTT; CDR3aa: CASSSSGGLTDTQYF; abundance: few; d_gene: TRBD2; j_gene: TRBJ2-3; v_gene: TRBV9
CDR3nt: TGCAGCGTTGAACAGGGGTCCGGGGAGCTGTTTTTT; CDR3aa: CSVEQGSGELFF; abundance: -; d_gene: -; j_gene: TRBJ2-2; v_gene: TRBV29-1
CDR3nt: TGCGCCAGCAGCTTGGCCGCGGCGAACACCGGGGAGCTGTTTTTT; CDR3aa: CASSLAAANTGELFF; abundance: many; d_gene: -; j_gene: TRBJ2-2; v_gene: TRBV5-1
CDR3nt: TGTGCCAGCAGCCCGTCCGGCCTGACTAATATGAACACTGAAGCTTTCTTT; CDR3aa: CASSPSGLTNMNTEAFF; abundance: -; d_gene: -; j_gene: TRBJ1-1; v_gene: TRBV7-6
CDR3nt: TGCAGTGCTAGTCTAGCCGAAAACTCCTACGAGCAGTACTTC; CDR3aa: CSASLAENSYEQYF; abundance: -; d_gene: -; j_gene: TRBJ2-7; v_gene: TRBV20-1
CDR3nt: TGTGCCAGCAGTGCCCGGGACAGGGAGGGTCAGCCCCAGCATTTT; CDR3aa: CASSARDREGQPQHF; abundance: -; d_gene: TRBD1; j_gene: TRBJ1-5; v_gene: TRBV6-1
CDR3nt: TGTGCCAGCAGCTCCCGTCGGGGCTTGAACACTGAAGCTTTCTTT; CDR3aa: CASSSRRGLNTEAFF; abundance: few; d_gene: -; j_gene: TRBJ1-1; v_gene: TRBV11-3
CDR3nt: TGTGCCAGCAGTTTTGGGGCCACAGATACGCAGTATTTT; CDR3aa: CASSFGATDTQYF; abundance: -; d_gene: -; j_gene: TRBJ2-3; v_gene: TRBV12-3/TRBV12-4
CDR3nt: TGTGCCAGCAGCTTGGTGCGCAAGATGAACACTGAAGCTTTCTTT; CDR3aa: CASSLVRKMNTEAFF; abundance: -; d_gene: -; j_gene: TRBJ1-1; v_gene: TRBV5-6
CDR3nt: TGTGCCAGCAGCCAAGTTTACAGCTACGAGCAGTACTTC; CDR3aa: CASSQVYSYEQYF; abundance: -; d_gene: -; j_gene: TRBJ2-7; v_gene: TRBV3-1
CDR3nt: TGTGCCATTCACAGGGGAGGCACTGAAGCTTTCTTT; CDR3aa: CAIHRGGTEAFF; abundance: -; d_gene: TRBD1; j_gene: TRBJ1-1; v_gene: TRBV2
CDR3nt: TGTGCCAGCAGCCCACGACGTAACGGTGAAGCTTTCTTT; CDR3aa: CASSPRRNGEAFF; abundance: -; d_gene: -; j_gene: TRBJ1-1; v_gene: TRBV7-2
CDR3nt: TGTGCCATTTCGTCTGGGTACAACGAGCAGTACTTC; CDR3aa: CAISSGYNEQYF; abundance: -; d_gene: -; j_gene: TRBJ2-7; v_gene: TRBV6-6
CDR3nt: TGCGCCAGCAGCTTGTACAGGGGACAGACCTACGAGCAGTACTTC; CDR3aa: CASSLYRGQTYEQYF; abundance: -; d_gene: TRBD1; j_gene: TRBJ2-7; v_gene: TRBV5-1
CDR3nt: TGTGCCAGCAGTTTGGGCGGTTACTCCTACAATGAGCAGTTCTTC; CDR3aa: CASSLGGYSYNEQFF; abundance: -; d_gene: -; j_gene: TRBJ2-1; v_gene: TRBV12-3/TRBV12-4
CDR3nt: TGTGCCAGCAGCCGAGGCATTCCGAACACTGAAGCTTTCTTT; CDR3aa: CASSRGIPNTEAFF; abundance: few; d_gene: -; j_gene: TRBJ1-1; v_gene: TRBV5-6